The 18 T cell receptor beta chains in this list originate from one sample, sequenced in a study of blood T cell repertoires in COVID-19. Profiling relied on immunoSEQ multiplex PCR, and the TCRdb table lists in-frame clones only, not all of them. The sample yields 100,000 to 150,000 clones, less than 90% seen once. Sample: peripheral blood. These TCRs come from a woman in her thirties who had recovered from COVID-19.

As DNA, the CDR3 is TGTGCCAGCAGCGGCGGCTTGGAAACAGATACGCAGTATTTT. Protein sequence: CASSGGLETDTQYF. The chain couples TRBV7-3 to TRBJ2-3; no firm D call. CDR1 and CDR2 from the germline V gene are SGHTA and FQGTGA. The CDR3 runs to 14 residues. The V end lost 5 bases, the J end lost 3 bases, and 12 bases lay between the germline ends.

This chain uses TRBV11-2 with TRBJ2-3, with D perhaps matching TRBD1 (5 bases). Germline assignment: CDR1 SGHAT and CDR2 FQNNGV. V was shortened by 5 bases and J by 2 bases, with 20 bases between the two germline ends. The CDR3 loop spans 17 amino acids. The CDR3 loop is CASSLIWGPRDTDTQYF. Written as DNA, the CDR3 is TGTGCCAGCAGCCTAATCTGGGGCCCTAGAGACACAGATACGCAGTATTTT.

The CDR3 sequence is CASGRGASTDTQYF. CDR3 nucleotides: TGTGCCAGCGGCCGTGGTGCTAGCACAGATACGCAGTATTTT. This sequence joins TRBV11-1 and TRBJ2-3; no reliable D call. Germline CDR1 SGHAT, CDR2 FQDESV (reference sequence). With 8 bases removed from V and 0 bases from J, the gap between germline ends came to 12 bases. The CDR3 is 14 amino acids.

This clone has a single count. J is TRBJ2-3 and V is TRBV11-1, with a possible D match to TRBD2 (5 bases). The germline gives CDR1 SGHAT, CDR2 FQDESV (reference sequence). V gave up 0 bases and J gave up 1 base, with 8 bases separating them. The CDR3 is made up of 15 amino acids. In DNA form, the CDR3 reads TGTGCCAGCAGCTTAGCTGAGAGGGGCACAGATACGCAGTATTTT. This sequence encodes CASSLAERGTDTQYF.

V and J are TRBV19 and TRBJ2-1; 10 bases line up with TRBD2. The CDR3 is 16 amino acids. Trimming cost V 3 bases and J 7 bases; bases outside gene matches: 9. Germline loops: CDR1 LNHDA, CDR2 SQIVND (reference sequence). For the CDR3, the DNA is TGTGCCAGTAGTATTGGTAAAGCGGGAGGGCGGAATGAGCAGTTCTTC. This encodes CASSIGKAGGRNEQFF.

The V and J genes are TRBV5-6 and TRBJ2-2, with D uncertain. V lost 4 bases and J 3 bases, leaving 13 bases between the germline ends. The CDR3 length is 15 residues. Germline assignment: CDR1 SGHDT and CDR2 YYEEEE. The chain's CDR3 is CASSLARIHTGELFF. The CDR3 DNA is TGTGCCAGCAGCCTCGCGAGGATACACACCGGGGAGCTGTTTTTT.

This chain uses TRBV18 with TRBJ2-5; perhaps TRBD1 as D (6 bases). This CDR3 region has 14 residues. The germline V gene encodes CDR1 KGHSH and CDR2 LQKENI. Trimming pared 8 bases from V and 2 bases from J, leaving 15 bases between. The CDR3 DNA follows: TGTGCCAGCGCCGAGGGCGACAGGCAAGAGACCCAGTACTTC. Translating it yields CASAEGDRQETQYF.

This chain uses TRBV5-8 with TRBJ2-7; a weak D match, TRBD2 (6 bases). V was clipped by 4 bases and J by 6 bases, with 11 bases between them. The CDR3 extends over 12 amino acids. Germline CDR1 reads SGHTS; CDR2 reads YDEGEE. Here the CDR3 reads CASSRGGREQYF. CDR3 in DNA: TGTGCCAGCAGCCGTGGAGGGCGCGAGCAGTACTTC.

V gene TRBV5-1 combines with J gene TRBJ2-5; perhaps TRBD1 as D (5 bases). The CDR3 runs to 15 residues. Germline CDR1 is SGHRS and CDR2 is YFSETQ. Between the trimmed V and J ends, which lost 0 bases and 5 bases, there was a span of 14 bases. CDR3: CASSLELGLGETQYF. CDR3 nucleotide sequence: TGCGCCAGCAGCTTGGAATTGGGGCTTGGGGAGACCCAGTACTTC.

The CDR3 loop reads CASSTPTGVRDEETQYF. CDR3 DNA: TGTGCCAGCAGCACCCCGACAGGGGTTCGGGATGAAGAGACCCAGTACTTC. The V call is TRBV21-1, the J call TRBJ2-5; the DNA was not compared with TRBD1, the D call given in the table. TRBV21-1 corresponds to a pseudogene. The CDR3 loop spans 17 amino acids.

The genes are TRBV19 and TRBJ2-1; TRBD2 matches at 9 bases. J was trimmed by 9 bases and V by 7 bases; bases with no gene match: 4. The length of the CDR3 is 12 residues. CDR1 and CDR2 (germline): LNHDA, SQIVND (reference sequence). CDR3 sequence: CASTSGDTEQFF. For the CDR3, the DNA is TGTGCCAGTACTAGCGGGGATACTGAGCAGTTCTTC.

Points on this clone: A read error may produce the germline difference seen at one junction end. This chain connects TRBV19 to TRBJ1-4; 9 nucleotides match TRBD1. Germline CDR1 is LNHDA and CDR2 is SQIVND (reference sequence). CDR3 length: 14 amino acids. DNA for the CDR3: TGTGCCAGCAGTACCCGGGACAGGGTTGAAAAACTGTTTTTT. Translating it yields CASSTRDRVEKLFF.

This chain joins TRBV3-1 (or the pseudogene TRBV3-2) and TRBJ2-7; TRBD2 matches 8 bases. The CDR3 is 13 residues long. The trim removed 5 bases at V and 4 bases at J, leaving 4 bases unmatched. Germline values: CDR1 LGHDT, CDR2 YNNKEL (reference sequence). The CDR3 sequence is CASSLTSGYEQYF. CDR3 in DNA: TGTGCCAGCAGCTTAACTAGCGGATACGAGCAGTACTTC.

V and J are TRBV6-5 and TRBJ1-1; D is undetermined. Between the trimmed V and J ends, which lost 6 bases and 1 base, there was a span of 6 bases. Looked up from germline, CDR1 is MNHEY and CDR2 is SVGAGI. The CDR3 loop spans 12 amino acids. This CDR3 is CASSRKNTEAFF. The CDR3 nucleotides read TGTGCCAGCAGCAGGAAGAACACTGAAGCTTTCTTT.

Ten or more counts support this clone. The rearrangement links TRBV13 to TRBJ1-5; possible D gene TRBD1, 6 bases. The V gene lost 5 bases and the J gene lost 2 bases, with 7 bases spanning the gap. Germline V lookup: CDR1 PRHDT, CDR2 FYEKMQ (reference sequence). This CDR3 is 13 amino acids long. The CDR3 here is CASSRQGNQPQHF. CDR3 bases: TGTGCCAGCAGCCGACAGGGCAATCAGCCCCAGCATTTT.

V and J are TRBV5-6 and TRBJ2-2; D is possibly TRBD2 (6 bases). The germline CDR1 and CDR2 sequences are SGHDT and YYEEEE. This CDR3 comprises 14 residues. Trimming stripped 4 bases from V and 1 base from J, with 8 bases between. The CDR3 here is CASSLGLNTGELFF. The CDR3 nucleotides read TGTGCCAGCAGCCTGGGACTGAACACCGGGGAGCTGTTTTTT.

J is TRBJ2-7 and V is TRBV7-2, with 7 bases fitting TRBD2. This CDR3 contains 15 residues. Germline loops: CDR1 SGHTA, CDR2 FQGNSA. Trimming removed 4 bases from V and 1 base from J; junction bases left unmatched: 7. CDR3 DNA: TGTGCCAGCAGCTCGGGACTACAGACTTCCTACGAGCAGTACTTC. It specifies CASSSGLQTSYEQYF.

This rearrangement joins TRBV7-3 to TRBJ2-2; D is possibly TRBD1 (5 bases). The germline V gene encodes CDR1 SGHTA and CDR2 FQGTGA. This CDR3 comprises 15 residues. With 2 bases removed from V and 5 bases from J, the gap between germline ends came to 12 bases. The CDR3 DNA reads TGTGCCAGCAGCTTAGGGGCTCCATTAACCGGGGAGCTGTTTTTT. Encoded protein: CASSLGAPLTGELFF.